The T cell receptor beta chain described here comes from a study of molecular identifiers for immune sequencing clone quantification. The CDR3 extends over 15 amino acids. Trimming removed 1 base from V and 5 bases from J, with 14 bases in between. The germline V gene encodes CDR1 LGHNA and CDR2 YSLEER. One entry per CDR3 protein results from TCRdb running MiXCR on the PCR reads. The sample has approximately 590,000 distinct CDR3 sequences, roughly 23% seen once; the top ten hold 0.7% to 0.95%. Source material: naive CD8+ T cells from blood, with Jurkat cell RNA spiked in. Subset noted: FACS-sorted CD8+CD4-CCR7+CD45RA+ naive T cells. This rearrangement joins TRBV4-3 to TRBJ1-1; weak D call: TRBD1 (6 bases). The sequence was collected from a human donor in good health. Some libraries in this study had Jurkat cell RNA spiked in. The CDR3 sequence: CASSQGRGWGTEAFF. CDR3 sequence (DNA): TGCGCCAGCAGCCAAGGCAGGGGCTGGGGAACTGAAGCTTTCTTT.